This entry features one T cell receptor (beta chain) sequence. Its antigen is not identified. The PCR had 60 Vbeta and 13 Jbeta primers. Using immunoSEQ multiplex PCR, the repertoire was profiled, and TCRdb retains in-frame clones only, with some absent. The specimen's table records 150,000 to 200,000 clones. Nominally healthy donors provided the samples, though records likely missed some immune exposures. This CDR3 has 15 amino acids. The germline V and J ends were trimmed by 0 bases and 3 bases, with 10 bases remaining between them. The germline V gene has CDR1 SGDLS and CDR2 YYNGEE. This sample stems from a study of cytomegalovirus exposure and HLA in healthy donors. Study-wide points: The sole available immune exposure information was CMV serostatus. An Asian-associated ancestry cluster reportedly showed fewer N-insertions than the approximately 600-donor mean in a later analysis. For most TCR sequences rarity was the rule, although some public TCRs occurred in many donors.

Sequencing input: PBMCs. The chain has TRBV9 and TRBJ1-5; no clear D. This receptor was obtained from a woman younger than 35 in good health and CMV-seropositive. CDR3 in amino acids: CASSVDGGLNQPQHF. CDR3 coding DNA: TGTGCCAGCAGCGTAGACGGCGGTCTCAATCAGCCCCAGCATTTT.